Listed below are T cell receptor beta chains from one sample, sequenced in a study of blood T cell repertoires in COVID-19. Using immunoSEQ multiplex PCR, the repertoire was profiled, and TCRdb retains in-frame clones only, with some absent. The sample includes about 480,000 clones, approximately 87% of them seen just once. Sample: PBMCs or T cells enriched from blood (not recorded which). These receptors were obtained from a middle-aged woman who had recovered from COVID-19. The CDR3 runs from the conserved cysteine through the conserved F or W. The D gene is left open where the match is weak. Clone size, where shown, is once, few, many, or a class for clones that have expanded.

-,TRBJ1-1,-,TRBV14,CASSQDRGRVDMNTEAFF,TGTGCCAGCAGCCAAGATCGCGGCAGGGTCGACATGAACACTGAAGCTTTCTTT
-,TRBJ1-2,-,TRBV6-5,CASSRTGSYGYTF,TGTGCCAGCAGTCGGACGGGGAGCTATGGCTACACCTTC
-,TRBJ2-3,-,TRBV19,CASTVSGLVVDTQYF,TGTGCCAGTACCGTGTCAGGTCTCGTGGTGGATACGCAGTATTTT
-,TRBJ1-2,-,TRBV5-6,CASSSVGGDGYTF,TGTGCCAGCAGTAGTGTTGGGGGGGATGGCTACACCTTC
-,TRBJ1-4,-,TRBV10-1,CASSESTAGNEKLFF,TGCGCCAGCAGTGAGTCGACCGCAGGAAATGAAAAACTGTTTTTT
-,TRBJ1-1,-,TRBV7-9,CASSLVAGEAFF,TGTGCCAGCAGCTTAGTAGCAGGGGAAGCTTTCTTT
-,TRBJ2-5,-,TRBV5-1,CASSVQGGETQYF,TGCGCCAGCAGCGTCCAGGGAGGCGAGACCCAGTACTTC
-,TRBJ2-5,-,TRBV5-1,CASSLGDRLQETQYF,TGCGCCAGCAGCTTGGGAGACAGGCTGCAAGAGACCCAGTACTTC
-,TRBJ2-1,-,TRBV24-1,CATSDNQGNEQFF,TGTGCCACCAGTGATAATCAGGGGAATGAGCAGTTCTTC
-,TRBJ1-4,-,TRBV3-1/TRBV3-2,CASTQTHATNEKLFF,TGTGCCAGCACTCAGACACATGCAACTAATGAAAAACTGTTTTTT
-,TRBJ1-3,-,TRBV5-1,CASSFSGSGNTIYF,TGCGCCAGCAGTTTTAGCGGTTCTGGAAACACCATATATTTT
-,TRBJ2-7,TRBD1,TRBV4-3,CASSPGTGGYEQYF,TGCGCCAGCAGCCCTGGGACAGGGGGGTACGAGCAGTACTTC
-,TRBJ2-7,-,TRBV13,CASRANTGTSLYEQYF,TGTGCCAGCAGAGCCAATACCGGGACATCCCTCTACGAGCAGTACTTC
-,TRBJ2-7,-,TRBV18,CASSRTRQYEQYF,TGTGCCAGCTCACGAACCCGACAGTACGAGCAGTACTTC
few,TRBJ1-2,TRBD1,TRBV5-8,CASSQRQGDYGYTF,TGTGCCAGCAGCCAAAGACAGGGAGACTATGGCTACACCTTC
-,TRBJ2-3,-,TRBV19,CASSMTVLDTQYF,TGTGCCAGTAGTATGACAGTTCTAGATACGCAGTATTTT
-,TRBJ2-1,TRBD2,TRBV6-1,CASSEAPSGLWFF,TGTGCCAGCAGTGAAGCCCCTAGCGGGCTATGGTTCTTC
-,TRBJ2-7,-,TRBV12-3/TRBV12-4,CASSFDSISRYF,TGTGCCAGCAGTTTCGACTCCATCTCCCGGTACTTC
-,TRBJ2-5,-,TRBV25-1,CASSANQETQYF,TGTGCCAGCAGTGCCAACCAAGAGACCCAGTACTTC
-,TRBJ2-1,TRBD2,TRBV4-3,CASSQRTSGGLGSYNEQFF,TGCGCCAGCAGCCAACGGACTAGCGGAGGCTTGGGGTCCTACAATGAGCAGTTCTTC
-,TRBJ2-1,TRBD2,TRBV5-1,CASSRGLAGTYNEQFF,TGCGCCAGCAGCAGGGGACTAGCGGGAACCTACAATGAGCAGTTCTTC
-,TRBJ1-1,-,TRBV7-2,CASSSTTAMNTEAFF,TGTGCCAGCAGCTCAACGACAGCTATGAACACTGAAGCTTTCTTT
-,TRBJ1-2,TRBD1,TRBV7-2,CASSSTPGQPSEGYTF,TGTGCCAGCAGCTCAACTCCGGGACAGCCCTCGGAAGGCTACACCTTC
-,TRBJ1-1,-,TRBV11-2,CASSLVVRVGNTEAFF,TGTGCCAGCAGCTTAGTAGTCAGGGTGGGGAACACTGAAGCTTTCTTT
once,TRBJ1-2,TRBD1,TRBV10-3,CATKQGGYGYTF,TGTGCCACGAAACAGGGGGGCTATGGCTACACCTTC
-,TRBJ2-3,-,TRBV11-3,CASSRGTDTQYF,TGTGCCAGCAGTCGGGGAACAGATACGCAGTATTTT
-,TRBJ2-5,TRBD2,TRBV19,CASGGLAGETQYF,TGTGCCAGTGGAGGACTAGCGGGAGAGACCCAGTACTTC
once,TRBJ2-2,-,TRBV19,CASSLIVTNTGELFF,TGTGCCAGTAGTCTAATTGTAACGAACACCGGGGAGCTGTTTTTT
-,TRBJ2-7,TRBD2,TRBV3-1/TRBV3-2,CASSQIRTSGMYEQYF,TGTGCCAGCAGCCAAATCCGGACTAGCGGGATGTACGAGCAGTACTTC
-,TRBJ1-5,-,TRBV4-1,CASSQGEPSNQPQHF,TGCGCCAGCAGCCAAGGCGAGCCTAGCAATCAGCCCCAGCATTTT
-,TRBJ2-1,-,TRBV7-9,CASPPPGERNEQFF,TGTGCCAGCCCACCCCCGGGAGAACGCAATGAGCAGTTCTTC
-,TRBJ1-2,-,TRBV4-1,CASSQAGGVEFGYTF,TGCGCCAGCAGCCAAGCGGGAGGGGTCGAGTTTGGCTACACCTTC
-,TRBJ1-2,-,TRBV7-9,CASSPREGRENYGYTF,TGTGCCAGCAGCCCCCGGGAGGGGAGGGAGAACTATGGCTACACCTTC
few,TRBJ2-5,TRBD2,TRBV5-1,CASSLGRLAGGAPQETQYF,TGCGCCAGCAGTCTGGGACGTTTAGCGGGAGGGGCCCCCCAAGAGACCCAGTACTTC
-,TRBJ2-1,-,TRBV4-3,CASSQLALYNEQFF,TGCGCCAGCAGCCAATTAGCTTTATACAATGAGCAGTTCTTC
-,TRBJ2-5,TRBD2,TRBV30,CAWSSSGISRETQYF,TGTGCCTGGAGTTCTAGCGGGATTAGTCGGGAGACCCAGTACTTC
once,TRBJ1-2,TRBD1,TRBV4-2,CASSQGQGYGYTF,TGTGCCAGCAGCCAGGGACAGGGCTATGGCTACACCTTC
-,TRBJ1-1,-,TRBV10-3,CAISAGGAEAFF,TGTGCCATCAGTGCTGGGGGCGCTGAAGCTTTCTTT
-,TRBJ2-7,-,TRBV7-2,CASSLALREYEQYF,TGTGCCAGCAGCTTAGCGTTGAGGGAATACGAGCAGTACTTC
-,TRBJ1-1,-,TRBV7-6,CASSPGAGAEAFF,TGTGCCAGCAGCCCCGGGGCAGGGGCTGAAGCTTTCTTT
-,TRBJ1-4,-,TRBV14,CASSRGGVREKLFF,TGTGCCAGCAGCCGCGGGGGGGTGCGTGAAAAACTGTTTTTT
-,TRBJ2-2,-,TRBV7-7,CASSLVRTGELFF,TGTGCTAGCAGTCTGGTGAGGACCGGGGAGCTGTTTTTT
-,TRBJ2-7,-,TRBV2,CASSGTGSPLEQYF,TGTGCCAGCAGTGGAACAGGCAGCCCTCTCGAGCAGTACTTC
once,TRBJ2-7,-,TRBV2,CASSDTGNGSAQYF,TGTGCCAGCAGTGATACAGGGAATGGCTCCGCGCAGTACTTC
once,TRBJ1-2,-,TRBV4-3,CASSQAAAFSYGYTF,TGCGCCAGCAGCCAAGCGGCAGCGTTCTCTTATGGCTACACCTTC
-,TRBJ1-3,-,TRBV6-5,CASSLGRGSGNTIYF,TGTGCCAGCAGTCTAGGACGGGGCTCTGGAAACACCATATATTTT
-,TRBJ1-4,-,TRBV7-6,CASSLSLYNEKLFF,TGTGCCAGCAGCTTGTCTCTCTACAATGAAAAACTGTTTTTT
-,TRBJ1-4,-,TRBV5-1,CASSLASTGRTNEKLFF,TGCGCCAGCAGCTTGGCCTCTACGGGAAGAACTAATGAAAAACTGTTTTTT
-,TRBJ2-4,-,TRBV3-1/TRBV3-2,CASSQAQSIQYF,TGTGCCAGCAGCCAAGCTCAGTCCATTCAGTACTTC
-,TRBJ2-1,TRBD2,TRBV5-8,CASSAGTSGYNEQFF,TGTGCCAGCAGCGCCGGGACTAGCGGTTACAATGAGCAGTTCTTC
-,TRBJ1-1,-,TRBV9,CASSVGQSNTEAFF,TGTGCCAGCAGCGTAGGACAGTCGAACACTGAAGCTTTCTTT
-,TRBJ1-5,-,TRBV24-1,CATSAAGNQPQHF,TGTGCCACCAGTGCCGCAGGGAATCAGCCCCAGCATTTT
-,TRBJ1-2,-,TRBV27,CASSPAGQPFYGYTF,TGTGCCAGCAGTCCCGCCGGACAGCCTTTCTATGGCTACACCTTC
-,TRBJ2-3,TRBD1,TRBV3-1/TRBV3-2,CASSPPGTVSTSTDTQYF,TGTGCCAGCAGCCCACCCGGGACAGTTTCAACTAGCACAGATACGCAGTATTTT
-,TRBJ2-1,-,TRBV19,CASSQRRTSNEQFF,TGTGCCAGTAGTCAACGCCGGACAAGCAATGAGCAGTTCTTC
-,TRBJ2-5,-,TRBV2,CASKKLDPETQYF,TGTGCCAGCAAGAAGTTAGATCCAGAGACCCAGTACTTC